The 2 T cell receptor beta chains below all came from one sample that was sequenced in a study of T-cell memory formation after mild COVID-19. TCRdb called the 5' RACE reads again in MiXCR, with one record for every CDR3 protein. Among about 450,000 distinct CDR3 sequences, more than 20% were seen once, and the ten largest hold about an eighth. The sample taken for sequencing was PBMCs or a T cell subset sorted from them (not recorded which). All receptors derive from an adult woman who had mild COVID-19 (a few samples of this study predate the infection). Cell type and time point are not known.

V usage is TRBV5-1 and J usage is TRBJ2-1, with 7 bases identical to TRBD2. Germline CDR1 SGHRS, CDR2 YFSETQ. This CDR3 region has 14 residues. V dropped 4 bases and J dropped 3; count of bases not matched to a gene: 4. CDR3 DNA sequence: TGCGCCAGCAGCCCCTCTAGCGGCTACAATGAGCAGTTCTTC. Residues: CASSPSSGYNEQFF.

A few counts support this clonotype. The chain uses TRBV5-1 and TRBJ2-5; weak D call: TRBD1 (6 bases). CDR3 length: 15 amino acids. With 0 bases removed from V and 5 bases from J, the gap between germline ends came to 14 bases. Germline V gene data show CDR1 as SGHRS and CDR2 as YFSETQ. The CDR3 sequence is CASSLGTALGETQYF. The DNA for the CDR3 is TGCGCCAGCAGCTTGGGGACAGCGCTTGGGGAGACCCAGTACTTC.